This T cell receptor beta chain was recorded in a study of T-cell memory formation after mild COVID-19. Study findings and constraints: Among clones contracting day 15 to 85, CD4/CD8 was balanced, whereas later expanders leaned CD4+.

The ends lost 3 bases at V and 10 bases at J; junction bases unmatched: 7. This CDR3 spans 15 amino acids. The V gene's germline CDR1 is MNHEY and CDR2 SMNVEV (reference sequence). From the 5' RACE reads, TCRdb called clonotypes with MiXCR, one entry per CDR3 protein. The profile covers over 300,000 distinct CDR3 sequences, with more than 20% appearing a single time and roughly 23% taken by the ten largest. Details on this clonotype: Antigen: not known.

The chain carries TRBV27 and TRBJ2-1; 12 bases agree with TRBD2. Sequencing input: PBMCs or a T cell subset sorted from them (not recorded which). This sequence was found in a man in his late teens or twenties who had mild COVID-19 (a few samples of this study predate the infection). Cell type and time point are not known. The CDR3 DNA sequence: TGTGCCAGCAGTTTTTCTAGCGGGGGGGCGCGAGAGCAGTTCTTC. This sequence encodes CASSFSSGGAREQFF.